This T cell receptor beta chain was obtained from a study of long-term antiretroviral therapy in people with HIV. Broader study findings: There were no data on ART adherence, viral resistance or therapy changes, a gap that limits inferences about post-ART repertoire changes. Control repertoires displayed wider CDR3 length ranges than the HIV repertoires.

The V gene lost 5 bases and the J gene lost 4 bases, with 11 bases spanning the gap. The CDR3 spans 13 residues. CDR1 is SGHTA, CDR2 FQGNSA, per germline. Details on this clone: No antigen is known for it.

Survey level was the resolution at which the v3.0 immunoSEQ assay ran. 40,000-50,000 T-cell genomes per sample were the sequencing target. Sequenced by immunoSEQ multiplex PCR; TCRdb stores in-frame clones only, minus some. The data contain 25,000 to 35,000 clones, approximately 93% of them seen just once; the ten biggest clones take up about a tenth. The specimen comprised unsorted PBMCs, sampled 6.2 years after starting antiretroviral therapy. The chain employs TRBV7-2 and TRBJ1-2; D is uncertain. This clonotype was obtained from a man between 35 and 55 years old with HIV. The chain's CDR3 is CASSPGSVYGYTF. Written as DNA, the CDR3 is TGTGCCAGCAGCCCGGGCTCCGTCTATGGCTACACCTTC.